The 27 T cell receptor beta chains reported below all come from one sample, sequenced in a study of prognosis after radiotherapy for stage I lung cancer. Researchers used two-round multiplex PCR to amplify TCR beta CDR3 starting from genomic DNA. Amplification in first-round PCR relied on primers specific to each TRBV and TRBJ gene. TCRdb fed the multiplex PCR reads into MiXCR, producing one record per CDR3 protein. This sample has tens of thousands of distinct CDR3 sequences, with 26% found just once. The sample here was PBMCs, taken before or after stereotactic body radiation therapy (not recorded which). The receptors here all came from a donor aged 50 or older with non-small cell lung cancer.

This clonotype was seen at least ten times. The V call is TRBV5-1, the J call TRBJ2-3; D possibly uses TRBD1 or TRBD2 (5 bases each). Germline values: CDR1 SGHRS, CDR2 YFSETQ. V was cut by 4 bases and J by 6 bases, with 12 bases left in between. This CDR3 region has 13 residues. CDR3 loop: CASSQRDGDTQYF. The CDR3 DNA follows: TGCGCCAGCAGCCAGAGGGACGGGGATACGCAGTATTTT.

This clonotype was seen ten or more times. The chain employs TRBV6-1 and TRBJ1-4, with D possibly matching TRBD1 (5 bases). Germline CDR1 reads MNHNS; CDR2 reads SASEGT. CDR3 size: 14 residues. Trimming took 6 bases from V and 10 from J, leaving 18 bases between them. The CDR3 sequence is CASREGPSAGKLFF. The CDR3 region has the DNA TGTGCCAGCAGGGAGGGACCCAGTGCTGGAAAACTGTTTTTT.

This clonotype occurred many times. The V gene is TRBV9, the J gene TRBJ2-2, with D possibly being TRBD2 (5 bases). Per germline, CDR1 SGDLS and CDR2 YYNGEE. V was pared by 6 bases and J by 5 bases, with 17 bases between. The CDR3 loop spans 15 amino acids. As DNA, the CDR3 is TGTGCCAGCACCCCGGGATGGGCAAGGACCGGGGAGCTGTTTTTT. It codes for CASTPGWARTGELFF.

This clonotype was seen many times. Written as DNA, the CDR3 is TGTGCCAGTAGGTTCGGGCGGGGGGGCTCCTACGAGCAGTACTTC. It is translated as CASRFGRGGSYEQYF. The V gene is TRBV19, the J gene TRBJ2-7; 9 bases agree with TRBD2. This CDR3 has 15 amino acids. V lost 6 bases and J lost 0; bases outside the gene matches: 6. The germline CDR1 and CDR2 sequences are LNHDA and SQIVND (reference sequence).

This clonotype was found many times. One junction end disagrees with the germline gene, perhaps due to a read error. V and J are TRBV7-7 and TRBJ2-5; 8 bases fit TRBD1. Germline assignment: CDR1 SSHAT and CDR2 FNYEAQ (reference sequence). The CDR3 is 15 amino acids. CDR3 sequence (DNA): TGTGCTAGCAGCTTTGGACAGGGTTTACAAGAGACCCAGTACTTC. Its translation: CASSFGQGLQETQYF.

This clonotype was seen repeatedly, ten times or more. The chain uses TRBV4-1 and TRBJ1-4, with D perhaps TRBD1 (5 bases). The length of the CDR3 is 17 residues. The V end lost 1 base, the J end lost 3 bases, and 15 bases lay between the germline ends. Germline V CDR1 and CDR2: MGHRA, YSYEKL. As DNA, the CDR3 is TGCGCCAGCAGCCAAGTTCTCCGAGGGGATTCTAATGAAAAACTGTTTTTT. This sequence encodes CASSQVLRGDSNEKLFF.

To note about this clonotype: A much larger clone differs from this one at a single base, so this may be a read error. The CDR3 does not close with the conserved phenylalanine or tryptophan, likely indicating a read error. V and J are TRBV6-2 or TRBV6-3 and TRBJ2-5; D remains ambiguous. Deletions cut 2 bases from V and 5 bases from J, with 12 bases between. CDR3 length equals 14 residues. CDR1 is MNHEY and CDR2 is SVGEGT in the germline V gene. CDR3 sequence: CASSYSRLGETQYL. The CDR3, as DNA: TGTGCCAGCAGTTACAGCCGCCTGGGGGAGACCCAGTACTTA.

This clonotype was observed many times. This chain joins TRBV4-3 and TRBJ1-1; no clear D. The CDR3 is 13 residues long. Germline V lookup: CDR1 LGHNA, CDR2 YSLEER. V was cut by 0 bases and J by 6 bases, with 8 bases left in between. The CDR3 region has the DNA TGCGCCAGCAGCCAAGAAGGACGGTCTGAAGCTTTCTTT. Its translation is CASSQEGRSEAFF.

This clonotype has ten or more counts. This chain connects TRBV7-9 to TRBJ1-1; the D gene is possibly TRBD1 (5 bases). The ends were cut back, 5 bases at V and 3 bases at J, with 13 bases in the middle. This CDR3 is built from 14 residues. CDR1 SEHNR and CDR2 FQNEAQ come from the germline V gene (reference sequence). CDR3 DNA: TGTGCCAGCAGCCCGTCGGGGGGGTACACTGAAGCTTTCTTT. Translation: CASSPSGGYTEAFF.

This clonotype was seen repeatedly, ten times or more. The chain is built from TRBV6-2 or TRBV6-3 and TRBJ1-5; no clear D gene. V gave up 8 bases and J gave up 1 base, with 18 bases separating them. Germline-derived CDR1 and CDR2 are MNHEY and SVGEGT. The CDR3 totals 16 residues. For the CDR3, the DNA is TGTGCCAGCTCCCCCGTCGGCCCGAGGAGCAATCAGCCCCAGCATTTT. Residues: CASSPVGPRSNQPQHF.

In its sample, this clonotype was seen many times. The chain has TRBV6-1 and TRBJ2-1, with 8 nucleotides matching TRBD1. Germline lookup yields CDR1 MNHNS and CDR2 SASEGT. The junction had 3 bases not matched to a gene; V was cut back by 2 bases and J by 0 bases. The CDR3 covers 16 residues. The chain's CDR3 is CASSELGTGSYNEQFF. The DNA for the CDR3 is TGTGCCAGCAGTGAACTGGGGACAGGCTCCTACAATGAGCAGTTCTTC.

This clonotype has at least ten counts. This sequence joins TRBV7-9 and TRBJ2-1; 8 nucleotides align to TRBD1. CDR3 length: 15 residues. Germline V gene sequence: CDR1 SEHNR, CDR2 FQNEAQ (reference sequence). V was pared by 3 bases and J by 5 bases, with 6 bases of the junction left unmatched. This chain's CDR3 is CASSLGQGAHNEQFF. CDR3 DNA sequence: TGTGCCAGCAGCTTGGGTCAGGGGGCACACAATGAGCAGTTCTTC.

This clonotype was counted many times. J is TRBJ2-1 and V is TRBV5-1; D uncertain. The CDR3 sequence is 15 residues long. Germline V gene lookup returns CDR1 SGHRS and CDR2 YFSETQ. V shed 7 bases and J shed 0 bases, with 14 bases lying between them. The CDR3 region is CASCSSSSSYNEQFF. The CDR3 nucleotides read TGCGCCAGCTGTTCTTCCTCGAGCTCCTACAATGAGCAGTTCTTC.

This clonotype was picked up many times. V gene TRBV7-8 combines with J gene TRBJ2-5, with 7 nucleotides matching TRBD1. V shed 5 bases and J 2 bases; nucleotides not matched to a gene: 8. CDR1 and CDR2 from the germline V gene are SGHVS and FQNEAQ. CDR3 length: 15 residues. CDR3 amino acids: CASSPLTGSQETQYF. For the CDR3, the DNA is TGTGCCAGCAGCCCCCTGACAGGGAGTCAAGAGACCCAGTACTTC.

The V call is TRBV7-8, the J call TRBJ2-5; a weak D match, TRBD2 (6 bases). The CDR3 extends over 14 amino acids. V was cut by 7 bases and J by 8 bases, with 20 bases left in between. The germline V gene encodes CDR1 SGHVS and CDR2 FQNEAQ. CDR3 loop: CASIFSAGIETQYF. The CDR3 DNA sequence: TGTGCCAGCATCTTTTCTGCGGGGATAGAAACCCAGTACTTC.

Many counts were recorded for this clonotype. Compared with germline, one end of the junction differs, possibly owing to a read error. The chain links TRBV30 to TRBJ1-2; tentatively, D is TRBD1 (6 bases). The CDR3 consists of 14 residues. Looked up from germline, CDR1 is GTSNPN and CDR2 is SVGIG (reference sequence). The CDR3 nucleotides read TGTGCCGGGAGTCCGGGGGGCGCGGGATATGGCTACACCTTC. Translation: CAGSPGGAGYGYTF.

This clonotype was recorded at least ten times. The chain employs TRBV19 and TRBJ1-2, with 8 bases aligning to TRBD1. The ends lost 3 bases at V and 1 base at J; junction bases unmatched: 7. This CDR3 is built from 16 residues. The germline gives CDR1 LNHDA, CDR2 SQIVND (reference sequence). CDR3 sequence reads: CASSIRQGNNNYGYTF. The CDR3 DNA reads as TGTGCCAGTAGTATTCGACAGGGGAACAATAACTATGGCTACACCTTC.

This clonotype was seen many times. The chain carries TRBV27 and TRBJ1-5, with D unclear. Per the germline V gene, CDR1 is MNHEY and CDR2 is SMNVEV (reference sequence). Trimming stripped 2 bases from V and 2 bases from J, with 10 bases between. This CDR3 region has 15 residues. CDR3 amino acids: CASSLKWAGNQPQHF. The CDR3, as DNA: TGTGCCAGCAGTTTAAAGTGGGCCGGCAATCAGCCCCAGCATTTT.

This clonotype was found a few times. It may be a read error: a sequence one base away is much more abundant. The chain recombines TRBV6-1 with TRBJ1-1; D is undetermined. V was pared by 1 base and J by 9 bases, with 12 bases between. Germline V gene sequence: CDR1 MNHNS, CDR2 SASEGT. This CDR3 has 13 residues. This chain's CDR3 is CASSEGVAAQAFF. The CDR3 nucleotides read TGTGCCAGCAGTGAAGGGGTTGCGGCACAAGCTTTCTTT.

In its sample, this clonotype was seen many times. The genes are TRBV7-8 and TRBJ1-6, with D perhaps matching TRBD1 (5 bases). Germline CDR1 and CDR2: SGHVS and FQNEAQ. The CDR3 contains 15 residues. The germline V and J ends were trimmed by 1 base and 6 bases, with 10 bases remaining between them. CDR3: CASSLDRKGNSPLHF. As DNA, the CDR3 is TGTGCCAGCAGCTTAGACAGGAAGGGTAATTCACCCCTCCACTTT.

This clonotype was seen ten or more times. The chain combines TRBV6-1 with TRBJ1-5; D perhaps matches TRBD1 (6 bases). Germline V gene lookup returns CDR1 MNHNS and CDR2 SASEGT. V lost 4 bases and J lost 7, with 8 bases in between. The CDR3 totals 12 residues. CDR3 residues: CASSVGQQPQHF. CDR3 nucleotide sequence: TGTGCCAGCAGTGTTGGACAGCAGCCCCAGCATTTT.

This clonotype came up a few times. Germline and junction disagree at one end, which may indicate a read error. In DNA, the CDR3 is TGTGCAAGCAGTTGGACAGAGGTAACAGATACGCAGTATTTT. This sequence encodes CASSWTEVTDTQYF. This chain links TRBV6-2 or TRBV6-3 with TRBJ2-3, with D perhaps matching TRBD1 (6 bases). CDR3 length: 14 amino acids. Germline-derived CDR1 and CDR2 are MNHEY and SVGEGT.

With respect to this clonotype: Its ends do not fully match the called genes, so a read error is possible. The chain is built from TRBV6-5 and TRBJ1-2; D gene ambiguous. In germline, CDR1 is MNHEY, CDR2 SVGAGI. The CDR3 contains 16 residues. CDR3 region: CAISYTSNPGSYGYTF. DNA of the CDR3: TGCGCCATCAGTTACACCAGTAATCCGGGGTCCTATGGCTACACCTTC.

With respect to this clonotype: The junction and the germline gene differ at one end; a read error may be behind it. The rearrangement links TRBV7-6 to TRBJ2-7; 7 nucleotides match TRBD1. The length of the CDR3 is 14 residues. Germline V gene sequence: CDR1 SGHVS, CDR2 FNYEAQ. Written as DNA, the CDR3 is TGTGCCAGCAGCAATACTCCAAACAGGGGTATCGAGTCCTTC. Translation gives CASSNTPNRGIESF.

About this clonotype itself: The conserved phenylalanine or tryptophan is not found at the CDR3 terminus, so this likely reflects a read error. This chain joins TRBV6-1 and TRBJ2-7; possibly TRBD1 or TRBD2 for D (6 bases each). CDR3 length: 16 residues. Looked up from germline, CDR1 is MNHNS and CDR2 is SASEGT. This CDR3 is CANSPRGGIDFYEQYL. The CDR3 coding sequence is TGTGCCAACAGTCCACGAGGGGGGATCGACTTCTACGAGCAGTACTTA.

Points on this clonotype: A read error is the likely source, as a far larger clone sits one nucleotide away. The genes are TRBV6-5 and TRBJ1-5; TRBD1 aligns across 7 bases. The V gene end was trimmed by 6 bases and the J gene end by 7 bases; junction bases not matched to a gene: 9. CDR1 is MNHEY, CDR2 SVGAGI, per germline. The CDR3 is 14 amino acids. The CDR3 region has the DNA TGTGCCAGCAGCCAAGGAGGGGGCTGGCAGCCCCAGCATTTT. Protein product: CASSQGGGWQPQHF.

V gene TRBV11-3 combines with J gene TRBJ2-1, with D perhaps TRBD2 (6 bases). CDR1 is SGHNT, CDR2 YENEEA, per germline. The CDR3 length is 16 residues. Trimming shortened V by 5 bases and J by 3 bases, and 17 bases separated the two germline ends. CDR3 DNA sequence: TGTGCCAGCAGCCCAGGAGGGAAAAACTTCTACAATGAGCAGTTCTTC. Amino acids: CASSPGGKNFYNEQFF. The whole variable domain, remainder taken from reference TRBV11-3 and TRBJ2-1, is EAGVVQSPRYKIIEKKQPVAFWCNPISGHNTLYWYLQNLGQGPELLIRYENEEAVDDSQLPKDRFSAERLKGVDSTLKIQPAELGDSAVYLCASSPGGKNFYNEQFFGPGTRLTVL.